Listed below are T cell receptor beta chains from one sample, sequenced in a study of regulatory dendritic cells for organ transplantation. Method: immunoSEQ multiplex PCR; TCRdb's copy keeps in-frame clones and lacks some. The profile shows 4,000 or so clones, around 71% of them singletons. Their specific antigens are unknown. Sequenced sample: memory CD8+ T cells from blood cultured with dendritic cells. These receptors all stem from a human donor in good health. Both conserved end residues are part of each CDR3. D genes are given only for firm matches. Not all rows give a size; the values are once, few, many and, for expanded clones, a class.

>TRBV28|-|-|TRBJ1-1|14
CASSFWLGSAEAFF
TGTGCCAGCAGTTTTTGGCTGGGGAGCGCTGAAGCTTTCTTT
>TRBV30|-|-|TRBJ1-5|12
CAWSDGNQPQHF
TGTGCCTGGAGTGATGGGAATCAGCCCCAGCATTTT
>TRBV7-9|TRBD1|large|TRBJ1-1|12
CASSGTGVEAFF
TGTGCCAGCAGCGGGACAGGGGTTGAAGCTTTCTTT
>TRBV28|TRBD2|-|TRBJ2-1|16
CASSSPGLAGGVEQFF
TGTGCCAGCAGTTCCCCGGGACTAGCGGGAGGGGTTGAGCAGTTCTTC